This T cell receptor (beta chain) is drawn from a study of blood T cell repertoires in COVID-19. Note on this clone: The identical CDR3 is also encoded by other nucleotide sequences in the sample.

Trimming took off 0 bases at V and 5 bases at J, with 7 bases between the two ends. The CDR3 extends over 12 amino acids. Germline CDR1 is GTSNPN and CDR2 is SVGIG (reference sequence). Some clones are missing from TCRdb's copy, which holds only in-frame ones; the method was immunoSEQ multiplex PCR. The table records about 250,000 clones, approximately 88% of them present only once. The sample consisted of peripheral blood. The V and J genes are TRBV30 and TRBJ2-5, with D hard to call. The sequence was collected from a woman in her 40s who had recovered from COVID-19. This CDR3 reads CAWSVLSETQYF. The CDR3 DNA sequence: TGTGCCTGGAGTGTTTTATCGGAGACCCAGTACTTC. Together with reference TRBV30 and TRBJ2-5, the CDR3 gives the full variable domain: SQTIHQWPATLVQPVGSPLSLECTVEGTSNPNLYWYRQAAGRGLQLLFYSVGIGQISSEVPQNLSASRPQDRQFILSSKKLLLSDSGFYLCAWSVLSETQYFGPGTRLLVL.